The entry below describes one T cell receptor (beta chain). TCRdb redid the calling of the reads with MiXCR, one entry per CDR3 protein. The sample records some 440,000 distinct CDR3 sequences, roughly a third being singletons. Germline assignment: CDR1 MDHEN and CDR2 SYDVKM. Trimming left V 7 bases short and J 7 bases short, with 17 bases between. CDR3 size: 14 residues. The sample is drawn from a study of T cell repertoires in cytomegalovirus infection. Looking at the study overall: Public TCR beta signatures provided an indication of both CMV infection and a matching HLA type.

What was sequenced was PBMCs. The sequence derives from a human donor in good health (CMV status not recorded). Some clones in this sample may be carry-over from other donors' samples. J is TRBJ2-1 and V is TRBV28, with a tentative D call TRBD2 (7 bases). Here the CDR3 reads CASIESRGANEQFF. CDR3 in DNA: TGTGCCAGCATAGAGTCACGGGGGGCTAATGAGCAGTTCTTC.